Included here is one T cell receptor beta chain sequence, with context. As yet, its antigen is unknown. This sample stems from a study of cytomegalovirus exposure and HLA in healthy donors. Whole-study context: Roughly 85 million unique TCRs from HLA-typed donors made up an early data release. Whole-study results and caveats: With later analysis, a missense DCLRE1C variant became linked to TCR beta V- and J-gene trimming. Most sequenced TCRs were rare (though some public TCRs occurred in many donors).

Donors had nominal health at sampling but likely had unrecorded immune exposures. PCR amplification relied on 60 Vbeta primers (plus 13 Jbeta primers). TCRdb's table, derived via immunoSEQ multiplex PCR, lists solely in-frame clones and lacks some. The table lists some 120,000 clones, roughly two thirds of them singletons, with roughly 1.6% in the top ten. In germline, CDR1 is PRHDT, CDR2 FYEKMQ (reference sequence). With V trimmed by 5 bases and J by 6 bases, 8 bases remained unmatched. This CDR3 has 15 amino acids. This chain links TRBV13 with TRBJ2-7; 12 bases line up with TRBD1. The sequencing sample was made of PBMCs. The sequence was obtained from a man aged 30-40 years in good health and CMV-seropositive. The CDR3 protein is CASSTLRDRGPEQYF. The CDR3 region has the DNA TGTGCCAGCAGCACACTCCGGGACAGGGGGCCCGAGCAGTACTTC.